This TCR beta chain was captured by sequencing in a study of T cell changes during pregnancy in multiple sclerosis (dated by TCRdb to the late 2010s). Turning to the overall study: The study examined how the T cell repertoire changed over the course of pregnancy in women with multiple sclerosis.

The library was built by means of the immunoSEQ multiplex PCR assay. TCRdb re-hosts the immuneACCESS table, in-frame sequences only. Its copies lack some clones; in the studies checked, an unresolved V gene accounts for under half of them, and the cause for the rest is not known. The sample has tens of thousands of clones on record, around 93% of them singletons. About 4% of the sample comes from the top ten. CDR1 and CDR2 (LNHDA, SQIVND) derive from the germline V gene (reference sequence). V was cut back by 7 bases and J by 2 bases, leaving a gap of 14 bases between them. From the cysteine up to the phenylalanine, the CDR3 has a length of 14 residues. The sequence is cut down to CDR3 DNA, 42 bases in frame from base 1. On this clone itself: Its antigen specificity is not known. The input lacks base qualities; no much larger clone sits a single base away.

The chain joins TRBV19 to TRBJ1-1; the D gene cannot be resolved reliably. This specimen consisted of CD8+ T cells from peripheral blood mononuclear cells, obtained in the second trimester of pregnancy. The origin of this receptor is a female donor with multiple sclerosis, enrolled in a pregnancy study. CDR3 region: CASTKYDINTEAFF. DNA sequence: TGTGCCAGTACCAAGTATGACATCAACACTGAAGCTTTCTTT. The variable domain in full, with residues beyond the CDR3 obtained from the reference TRBV19 and TRBJ1-1 genes, is DGGITQSPKYLFRKEGQNVTLSCEQNLNHDAMYWYRQDPGQGLRLIYYSQIVNDFQKGDIAEGYSVSREKKESFPLTVTSAQKNPTAFYLCASTKYDINTEAFFGQGTRLTVV.